Reported below is one T cell receptor (beta chain). Its antigen is undetermined. This record comes from a study of T cell responses to AZD1222 COVID-19 vaccine. Study-level results: Samples come after the peak T cell response, not at day 14. Reportedly, close to half of spike-specific TCRs are directed against unmutated variant regions.

Trimming cost V 4 bases and J 7 bases, with 16 bases left between them. Germline V gives CDR1 SGHTA, CDR2 FQGTGA. This CDR3 has 15 residues. Here immunoSEQ multiplex PCR was the method, and the copy in TCRdb shows in-frame clones only, minus some. The table has 200,000 to 250,000 clones, about 92% seen once. The specimen comprised peripheral blood, sampled on day 0 of MenACWY control vaccination. The chain joins TRBV7-3 to TRBJ1-4, with D possibly matching TRBD1 (6 bases). This clonotype originated in an adult in good health. CDR3 protein: CASSSPGGALEKLFF. In DNA, the CDR3 is TGTGCCAGCAGCTCCCCCGGGGGGGCGCTTGAAAAACTGTTTTTT.